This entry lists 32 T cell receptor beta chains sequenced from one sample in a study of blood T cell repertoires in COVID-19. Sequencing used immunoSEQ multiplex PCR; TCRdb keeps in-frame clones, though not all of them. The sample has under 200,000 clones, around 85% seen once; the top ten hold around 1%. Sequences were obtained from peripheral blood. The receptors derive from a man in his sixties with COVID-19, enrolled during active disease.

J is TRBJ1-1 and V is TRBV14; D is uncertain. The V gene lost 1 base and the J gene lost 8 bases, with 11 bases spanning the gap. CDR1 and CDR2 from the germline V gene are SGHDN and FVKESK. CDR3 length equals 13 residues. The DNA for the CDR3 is TGTGCCAGCAGCCAAGGGGCATGGCGCGAAGCTTTCTTT. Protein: CASSQGAWREAFF.

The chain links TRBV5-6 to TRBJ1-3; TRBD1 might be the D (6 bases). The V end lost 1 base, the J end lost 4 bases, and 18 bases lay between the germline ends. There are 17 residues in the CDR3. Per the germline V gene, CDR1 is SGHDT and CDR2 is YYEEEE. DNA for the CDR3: TGTGCCAGCAGCTTGACTCGTCCAGGGGAGGGCGGAAACACCATATATTTT. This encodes CASSLTRPGEGGNTIYF.

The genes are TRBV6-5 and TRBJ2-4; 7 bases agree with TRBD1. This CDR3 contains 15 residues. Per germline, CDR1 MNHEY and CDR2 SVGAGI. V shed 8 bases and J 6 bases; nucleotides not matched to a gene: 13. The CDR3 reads CASLEGQLVGNIQYF. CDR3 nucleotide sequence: TGTGCCAGCCTAGAGGGACAGTTAGTAGGAAACATTCAGTACTTC.

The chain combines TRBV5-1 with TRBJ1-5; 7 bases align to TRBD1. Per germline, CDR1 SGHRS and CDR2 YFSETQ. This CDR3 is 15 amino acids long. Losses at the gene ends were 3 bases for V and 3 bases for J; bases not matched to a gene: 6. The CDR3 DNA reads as TGCGCCAGCAGCTGGTCGACAGGGTCCAATCAGCCCCAGCATTTT. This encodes CASSWSTGSNQPQHF.

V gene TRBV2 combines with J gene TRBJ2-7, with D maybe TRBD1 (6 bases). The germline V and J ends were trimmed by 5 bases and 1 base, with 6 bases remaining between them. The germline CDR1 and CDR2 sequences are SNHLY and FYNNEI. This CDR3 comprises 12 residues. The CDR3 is CASSTGSYEQYF. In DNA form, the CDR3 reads TGTGCCAGCAGTACAGGGTCCTACGAGCAGTACTTC. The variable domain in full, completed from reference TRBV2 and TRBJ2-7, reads EPEVTQTPSHQVTQMGQEVILRCVPISNHLYFYWYRQILGQKVEFLVSFYNNEISEKSEIFDDQFSVERPDGSNFTLKIRSTKLEDSAMYFCASSTGSYEQYFGPGTRLTVT.

DNA for the CDR3: TGCAGTGCTAGTCTGCAGGGGGCTTTTCAGCCCCAGCATTTT. Its protein is CSASLQGAFQPQHF. This chain joins TRBV20-1 and TRBJ1-5, with 8 bases aligning to TRBD1. The germline CDR1 and CDR2 sequences are DFQATT and SNEGSKA (reference sequence). There are 14 residues in the CDR3. The V and J ends lost 3 bases and 6 bases, in that order; junction bases with no gene match: 7.

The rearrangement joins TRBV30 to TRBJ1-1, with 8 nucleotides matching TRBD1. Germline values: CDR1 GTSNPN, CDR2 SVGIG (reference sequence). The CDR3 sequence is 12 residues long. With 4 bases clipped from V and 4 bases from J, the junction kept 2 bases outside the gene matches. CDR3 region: CAWNRGGTEAFF. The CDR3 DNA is TGTGCCTGGAACAGGGGGGGCACTGAAGCTTTCTTT.

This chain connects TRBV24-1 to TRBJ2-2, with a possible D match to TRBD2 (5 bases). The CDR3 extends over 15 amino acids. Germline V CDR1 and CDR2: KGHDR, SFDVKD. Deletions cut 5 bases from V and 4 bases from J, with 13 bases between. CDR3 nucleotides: TGTGCCACCAGTGTATCGACGGGATCCACCGGGGAGCTGTTTTTT. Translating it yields CATSVSTGSTGELFF.

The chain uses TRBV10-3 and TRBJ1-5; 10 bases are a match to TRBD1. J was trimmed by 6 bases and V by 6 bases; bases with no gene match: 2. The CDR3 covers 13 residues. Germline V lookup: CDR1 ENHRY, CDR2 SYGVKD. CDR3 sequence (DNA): TGTGCCATCAGGGGGGACAGGGGTCAGCCCCAGCATTTT. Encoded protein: CAIRGDRGQPQHF.

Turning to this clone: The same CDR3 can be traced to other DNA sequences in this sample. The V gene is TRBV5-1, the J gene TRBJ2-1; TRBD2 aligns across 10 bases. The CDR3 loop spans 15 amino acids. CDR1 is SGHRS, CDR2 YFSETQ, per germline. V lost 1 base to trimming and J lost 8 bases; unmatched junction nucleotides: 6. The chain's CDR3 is CASSLLAGGRDEQFF. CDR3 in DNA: TGCGCCAGCAGCTTGTTAGCGGGAGGTCGTGATGAGCAGTTCTTC.

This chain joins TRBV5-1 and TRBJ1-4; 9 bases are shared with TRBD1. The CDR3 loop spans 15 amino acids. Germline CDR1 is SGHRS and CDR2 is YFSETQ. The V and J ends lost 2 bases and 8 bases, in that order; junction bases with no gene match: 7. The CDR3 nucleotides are TGCGCCAGCAGCTTAGTCGGGACAGGGAACGAAAAACTGTTTTTT. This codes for CASSLVGTGNEKLFF. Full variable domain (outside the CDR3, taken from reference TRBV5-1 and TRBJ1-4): KAGVTQTPRYLIKTRGQQVTLSCSPISGHRSVSWYQQTPGQGLQFLFEYFSETQRNKGNFPGRFSGRQFSNSRSEMNVSTLELGDSALYLCASSLVGTGNEKLFFGSGTQLSVL.

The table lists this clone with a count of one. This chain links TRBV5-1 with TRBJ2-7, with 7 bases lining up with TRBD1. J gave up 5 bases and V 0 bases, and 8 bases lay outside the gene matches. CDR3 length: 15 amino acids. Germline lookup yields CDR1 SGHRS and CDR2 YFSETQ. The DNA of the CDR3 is TGCGCCAGCAGCTTGGCTGGTGACAGGGCGCACGAGCAGTACTTC. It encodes CASSLAGDRAHEQYF.

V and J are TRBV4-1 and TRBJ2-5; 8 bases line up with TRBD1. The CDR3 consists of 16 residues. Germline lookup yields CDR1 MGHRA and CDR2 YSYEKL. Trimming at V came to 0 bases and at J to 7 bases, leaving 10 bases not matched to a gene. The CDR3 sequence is CASSQDRQGAMVTQYF. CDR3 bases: TGCGCCAGCAGCCAAGATCGCCAGGGGGCTATGGTGACCCAGTACTTC.

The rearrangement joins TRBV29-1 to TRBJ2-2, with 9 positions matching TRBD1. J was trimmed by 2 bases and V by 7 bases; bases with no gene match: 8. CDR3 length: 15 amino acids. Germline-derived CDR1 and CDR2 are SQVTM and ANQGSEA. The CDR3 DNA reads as TGCAGCGCGAGGACGGGACAGGGAAACACCGGGGAGCTGTTTTTT. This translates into CSARTGQGNTGELFF.

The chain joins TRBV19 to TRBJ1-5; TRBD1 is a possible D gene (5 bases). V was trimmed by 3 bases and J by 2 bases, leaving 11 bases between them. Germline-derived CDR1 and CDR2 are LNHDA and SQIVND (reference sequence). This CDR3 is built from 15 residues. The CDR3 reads CASSISGGGNQPQHF. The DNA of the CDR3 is TGTGCCAGTAGTATTTCGGGGGGTGGCAATCAGCCCCAGCATTTT.

CDR3 nucleotides: TGTGCCTGGACCCTCGACAGGAACACTGAAGCTTTCTTT. Translation: CAWTLDRNTEAFF. The genes are TRBV30 and TRBJ1-1; a weak D match, TRBD1 (5 bases). Germline CDR1 GTSNPN, CDR2 SVGIG (reference sequence). The CDR3 is 13 amino acids. Trimming took 4 bases from V and 1 from J, leaving 10 bases between them. The whole variable domain, filled in from reference TRBV30 and TRBJ1-1, reads SQTIHQWPATLVQPVGSPLSLECTVEGTSNPNLYWYRQAAGRGLQLLFYSVGIGQISSEVPQNLSASRPQDRQFILSSKKLLLSDSGFYLCAWTLDRNTEAFFGQGTRLTVV.

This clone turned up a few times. The CDR3 sequence: CASTGTSVEQFF. The CDR3 DNA reads as TGTGCCAGCACCGGGACTAGCGTCGAGCAGTTCTTC. The rearrangement links TRBV6-6 to TRBJ2-1; 10 nucleotides line up with TRBD2. From germline, CDR1 is MNHNY and CDR2 SVGAGI (reference sequence). V trimming: 7 bases; J trimming: 10 bases; junction bases outside the gene matches: 4. This CDR3 has 12 residues.

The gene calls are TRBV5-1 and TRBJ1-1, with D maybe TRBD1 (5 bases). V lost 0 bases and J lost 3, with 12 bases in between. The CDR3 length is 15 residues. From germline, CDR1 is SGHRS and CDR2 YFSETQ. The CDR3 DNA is TGCGCCAGCAGCTTGGTTGAGGGGAGGGACACTGAAGCTTTCTTT. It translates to CASSLVEGRDTEAFF.

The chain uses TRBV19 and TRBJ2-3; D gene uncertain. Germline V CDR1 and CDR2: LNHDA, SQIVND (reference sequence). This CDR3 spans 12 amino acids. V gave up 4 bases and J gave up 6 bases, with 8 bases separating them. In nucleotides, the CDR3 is TGTGCCAGTAGTAACCCGAGGGATACGCAGTATTTT. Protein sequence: CASSNPRDTQYF.

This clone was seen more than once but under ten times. In DNA, the CDR3 is TGCGCCAGCAGCCAAGACTACAGGGGGTTGGCTTTCTTT. This gives the protein CASSQDYRGLAFF. The gene calls are TRBV4-1 and TRBJ1-1; 8 positions match TRBD1. This CDR3 region has 13 residues. Looked up from germline, CDR1 is MGHRA and CDR2 is YSYEKL. With 0 bases clipped from V and 11 bases from J, the junction kept 5 bases outside the gene matches.

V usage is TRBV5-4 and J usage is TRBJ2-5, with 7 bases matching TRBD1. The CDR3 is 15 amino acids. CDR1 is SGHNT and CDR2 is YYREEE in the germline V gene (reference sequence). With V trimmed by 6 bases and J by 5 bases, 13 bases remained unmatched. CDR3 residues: CASTRKDRLGETQYF. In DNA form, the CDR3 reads TGTGCCAGCACCCGCAAGGACAGGCTTGGGGAGACCCAGTACTTC.

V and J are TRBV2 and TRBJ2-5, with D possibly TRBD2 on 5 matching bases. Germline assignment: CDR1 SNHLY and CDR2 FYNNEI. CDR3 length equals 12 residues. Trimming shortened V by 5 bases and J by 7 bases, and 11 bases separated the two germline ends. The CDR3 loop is CASSPDEGTQYF. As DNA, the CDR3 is TGTGCCAGCAGTCCGGACGAGGGGACCCAGTACTTC.

The CDR3 reads CASTTGGYGKAFF. The CDR3 DNA reads TGTGCCAGCACTACTGGGGGGTACGGAAAAGCTTTCTTT. The V gene is TRBV6-5, the J gene TRBJ1-1, with D maybe TRBD1 (5 bases). The CDR3 covers 13 residues. The V and J ends lost 7 bases and 9 bases respectively, with 18 bases between them. Germline V lookup: CDR1 MNHEY, CDR2 SVGAGI.

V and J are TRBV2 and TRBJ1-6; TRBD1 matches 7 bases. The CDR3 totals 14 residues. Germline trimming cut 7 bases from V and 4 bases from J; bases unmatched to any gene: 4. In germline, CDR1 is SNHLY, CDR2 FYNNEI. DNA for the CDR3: TGTGCCAGCACCGGGACAGATTATAATTCACCCCTCCACTTT. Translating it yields CASTGTDYNSPLHF.

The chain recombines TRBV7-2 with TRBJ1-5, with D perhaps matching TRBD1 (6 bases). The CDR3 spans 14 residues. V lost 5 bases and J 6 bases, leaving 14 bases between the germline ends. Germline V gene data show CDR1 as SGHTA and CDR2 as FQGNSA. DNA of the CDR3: TGTGCCAGCAGCCTCAGGGGCTTCAGTCAGCCCCAGCATTTT. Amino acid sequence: CASSLRGFSQPQHF.

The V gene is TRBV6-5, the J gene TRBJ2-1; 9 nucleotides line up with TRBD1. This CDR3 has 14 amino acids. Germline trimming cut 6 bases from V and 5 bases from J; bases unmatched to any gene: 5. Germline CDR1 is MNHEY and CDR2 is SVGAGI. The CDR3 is CASRTTGGNNEQFF. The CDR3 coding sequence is TGTGCCAGCAGAACGACAGGGGGGAACAATGAGCAGTTCTTC.

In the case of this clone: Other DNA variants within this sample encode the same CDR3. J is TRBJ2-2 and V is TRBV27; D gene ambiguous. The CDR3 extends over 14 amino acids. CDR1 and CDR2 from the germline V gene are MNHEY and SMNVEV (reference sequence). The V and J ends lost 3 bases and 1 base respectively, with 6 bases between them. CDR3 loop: CASSFEVNTGELFF. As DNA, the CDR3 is TGTGCCAGCAGTTTCGAGGTGAACACCGGGGAGCTGTTTTTT.

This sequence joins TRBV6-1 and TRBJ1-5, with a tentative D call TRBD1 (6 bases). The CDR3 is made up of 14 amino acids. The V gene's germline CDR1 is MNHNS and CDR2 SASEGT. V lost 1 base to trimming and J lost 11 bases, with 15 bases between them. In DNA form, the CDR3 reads TGTGCCAGCAGTGAAGGAGGGGATTCAGGGGCCCAGCATTTT. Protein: CASSEGGDSGAQHF.

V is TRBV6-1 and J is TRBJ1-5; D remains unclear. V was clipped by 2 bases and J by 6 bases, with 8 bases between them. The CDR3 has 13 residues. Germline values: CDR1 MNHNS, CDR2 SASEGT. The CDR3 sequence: CASSESGFQPQHF. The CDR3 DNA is TGTGCCAGCAGTGAAAGTGGCTTTCAGCCCCAGCATTTT.

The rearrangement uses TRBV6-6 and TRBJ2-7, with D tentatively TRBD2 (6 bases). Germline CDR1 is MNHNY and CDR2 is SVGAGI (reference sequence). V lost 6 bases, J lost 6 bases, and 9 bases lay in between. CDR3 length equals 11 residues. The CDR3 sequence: CASSPGAEQYF. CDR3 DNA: TGTGCCAGCAGCCCGGGAGCCGAGCAGTACTTC.

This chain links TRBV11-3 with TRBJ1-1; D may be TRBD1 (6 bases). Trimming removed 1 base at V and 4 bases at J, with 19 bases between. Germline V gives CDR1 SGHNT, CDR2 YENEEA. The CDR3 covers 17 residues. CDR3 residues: CASSLGGGGADRTEAFF. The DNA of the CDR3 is TGTGCCAGCAGCTTAGGCGGCGGGGGGGCGGATCGCACTGAAGCTTTCTTT.

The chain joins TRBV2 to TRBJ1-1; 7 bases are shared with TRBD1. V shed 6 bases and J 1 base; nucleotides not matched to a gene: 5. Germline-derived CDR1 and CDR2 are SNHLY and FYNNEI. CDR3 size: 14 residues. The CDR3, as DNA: TGTGCCAGCAGCCTGGGACAGCGGAACACTGAAGCTTTCTTT. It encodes CASSLGQRNTEAFF.